These T cell receptor beta chains were read from a single sample in a study of neoadjuvant nivolumab and ipilimumab in lung cancer. TCRdb's copy holds only in-frame clones and misses some; the assay was immunoSEQ multiplex PCR. The data show about 15,000 clones, 76% seen once. The sample in question was tumor tissue, obtained after neoadjuvant nivolumab, alone or with ipilimumab, at or shortly before surgery. The receptors shown here come from an adult with non-small cell lung cancer. Both conserved end residues are part of each CDR3. A D gene is named only where the DNA matches it firmly. Only part of the rows carry a size: once, few, many, or a class if the clone is expanded.

J: TRBJ1-6; size: NA; V: TRBV14; D: NA; DNA: TGTGCCAGCAGCCCCCTACAGGGAACTAATTCACCCCTCCACTTT; CDR3: CASSPLQGTNSPLHF
J: TRBJ2-5; size: NA; V: TRBV7-8; D: TRBD1; DNA: TGTGCCAGCAAGCCTTGGTCCGGGGACAGGGAGACCCAGTACTTC; CDR3: CASKPWSGDRETQYF
J: TRBJ2-2; size: NA; V: TRBV7-8; D: NA; DNA: TGTGCCAGCAGCTTAGCGCTACCACTAGGGAAAGGCGGGGAGCTGTTTTTT; CDR3: CASSLALPLGKGGELFF
J: TRBJ2-1; size: NA; V: TRBV9; D: TRBD2; DNA: TGTGCCAGCAGCGCCCTAGCGGGGGCGAACAATGAGCAGTTCTTC; CDR3: CASSALAGANNEQFF
J: TRBJ2-2; size: NA; V: TRBV25-1; D: NA; DNA: TGTGCCAGCAGTCCTCAGGCGAACACCGGGGAGCTGTTTTTT; CDR3: CASSPQANTGELFF
J: TRBJ1-4; size: few; V: TRBV9; D: TRBD1; DNA: TGTGCCAGCAGCGGGGGGACAGGGACGGAAAAACTGTTTTTT; CDR3: CASSGGTGTEKLFF
J: TRBJ1-1; size: NA; V: TRBV11-2; D: TRBD1; DNA: TGTGCCAGCAGCCAGGGGGAGAATGAAGCTTTCTTT; CDR3: CASSQGENEAFF
J: TRBJ1-1; size: NA; V: TRBV5-8; D: NA; DNA: TGTGCCAGCAGCTGGGGGACGGGGAAGTGTCTCTTT; CDR3: CASSWGTGKCLF
J: TRBJ1-5; size: NA; V: TRBV5-5; D: NA; DNA: TGCGCCAGCAGCCAAGAAAGGGTACGGAAGGCCAATCAGCCCCAGCATTTT; CDR3: CASSQERVRKANQPQHF
J: TRBJ1-2; size: few; V: TRBV6-6; D: NA; DNA: TGTGCCAGCAGCCGATCAGGGAATGGCTACACCTTC; CDR3: CASSRSGNGYTF
J: TRBJ2-1; size: NA; V: TRBV5-5; D: NA; DNA: TGTGCCAGCAGCCCCGGGCCTTACAATGAGCAGTTCTTC; CDR3: CASSPGPYNEQFF
J: TRBJ2-6; size: medium-sized; V: TRBV9; D: NA; DNA: TGTGCCAGCAGCGAACACAGGGCTTATAGCTCTGGGGCCAACGTCCTGACTTTC; CDR3: CASSEHRAYSSGANVLTF
J: TRBJ1-2; size: once; V: TRBV7-2; D: NA; DNA: TGTGCCAGCAGCTTAGTACTACCTAACTATGGCTACACCTTC; CDR3: CASSLVLPNYGYTF
J: TRBJ2-7; size: NA; V: TRBV6-5; D: NA; DNA: TGTGCCAGCAGTTATGGGACAAAAGGGACCACCGAGCAGTACTTC; CDR3: CASSYGTKGTTEQYF
J: TRBJ1-6; size: NA; V: TRBV6-5; D: NA; DNA: TGTGCCAGCAGTTACAGCTCCTATAATTCACCCCTCCACTTT; CDR3: CASSYSSYNSPLHF
J: TRBJ1-6; size: NA; V: TRBV30; D: NA; DNA: TGTGCCTGGAGTCCGGGGGATTCACCCCTCCACTTT; CDR3: CAWSPGDSPLHF
J: TRBJ2-5; size: NA; V: TRBV6-1; D: NA; DNA: TGTGCCAGCAGTGCCCGATGGGTGGAGACCCAGTACTTC; CDR3: CASSARWVETQYF
J: TRBJ1-1; size: NA; V: TRBV6-1; D: NA; DNA: TGTGCCAGCAGTTTTGACAGGCAGAACACTGAAGCTTTCTTT; CDR3: CASSFDRQNTEAFF
J: TRBJ1-5; size: NA; V: TRBV7-8; D: NA; DNA: TGTGCCAGCAGCTTAGGGGGCGGGGTCGACAGCAATCAGCCCCAGCATTTT; CDR3: CASSLGGGVDSNQPQHF
J: TRBJ1-6; size: NA; V: TRBV5-1; D: NA; DNA: TGCGCCAGCAGCGTATCAATCGGGGTAAACTCACCCCTCCACTTT; CDR3: CASSVSIGVNSPLHF
J: TRBJ1-1; size: NA; V: TRBV12-5; D: NA; DNA: TGTGCTAGTGGTCACCCCCGTGTGAACACTGAAGCTTTCTTT; CDR3: CASGHPRVNTEAFF
J: TRBJ2-7; size: NA; V: TRBV11-2; D: TRBD2; DNA: TGTGCCAGCAGCTTGCTCAGTGGACTAGCGGGGACAAGCTCCTACGAGCAGTACTTC; CDR3: CASSLLSGLAGTSSYEQYF
J: TRBJ1-1; size: NA; V: TRBV5-1; D: NA; DNA: TGCGCCAGCAGCTTGGACACGAGTTCGAACACTGAAGCTTTCTTT; CDR3: CASSLDTSSNTEAFF
J: TRBJ1-6; size: NA; V: TRBV7-9; D: NA; DNA: TGTGCCAGCAGCTTAACAGGAGGGGTAAGGGTACTCCACTTT; CDR3: CASSLTGGVRVLHF
J: TRBJ1-1; size: few; V: TRBV6-5; D: TRBD1; DNA: TGTGCCAGCAGACGACAGGGGGACAACACTGAAGCTTTCTTT; CDR3: CASRRQGDNTEAFF
J: TRBJ1-1; size: NA; V: TRBV20-1; D: NA; DNA: TGCAGTACACGGGGAAACACTGAAGCTTTCTTT; CDR3: CSTRGNTEAFF
J: TRBJ2-5; size: NA; V: TRBV7-8; D: TRBD2; DNA: TGTGCCAGCAGCCCCCGGACTAGCGTCTTGGAGACCCAGTACTTC; CDR3: CASSPRTSVLETQYF
J: TRBJ2-7; size: few; V: TRBV7-6; D: TRBD1; DNA: TGTGCCAGCAGCTTAGCAGCCGGTAGGGTAGGGGGCTCCGAGCAGTACTTC; CDR3: CASSLAAGRVGGSEQYF
J: TRBJ1-2; size: NA; V: TRBV28; D: TRBD1; DNA: TGTGCCAGCAGTACAGGGGTTGGCTACACCTTC; CDR3: CASSTGVGYTF
J: TRBJ2-3; size: NA; V: TRBV7-2; D: NA; DNA: TGTGCCAGCAGCGTTAAACAGGAGATTAGCACAGATACGCAGTATTTT; CDR3: CASSVKQEISTDTQYF
J: TRBJ1-4; size: few; V: TRBV4-3; D: NA; DNA: TGCGCCAGCAGCCAAGATTTAATTGAGGGGAATGAAAAACTGTTTTTT; CDR3: CASSQDLIEGNEKLFF
J: TRBJ2-1; size: NA; V: TRBV7-2; D: NA; DNA: TGTGCCAGCAGCTTAGGGGGATCCTACAATGAGCAGTTCTTC; CDR3: CASSLGGSYNEQFF